The clone carrying this T cell receptor beta chain has only a few counts. The data were taken from a study of early T cells in non-severe SARS-CoV-2 infection. Unique molecular identifiers (one per individual cDNA molecule) were attached. TCRdb re-derived calls from the 5' RACE reads in MiXCR, one entry per CDR3 protein. The sample carries some 60,000 distinct CDR3 sequences, 10% recorded once. The sequence came from an adult who was a healthcare worker with PCR-confirmed SARS-CoV-2 infection or an uninfected control (not recorded which). The sequenced material came from whole blood.

The CDR3: CASSQGQGVYEQYF. CDR3 nucleotide sequence: TGCGCCAGCAGCCAGGGACAGGGGGTTTACGAGCAGTACTTC. The rearrangement links TRBV4-1 to TRBJ2-7, with 11 bases fitting TRBD1. The CDR3 has 14 amino acids. The V segment lost 3 bases and the J segment 4 bases; nucleotides outside the gene matches: 2. Germline CDR1 is MGHRA and CDR2 is YSYEKL.